What follows is one TCR beta chain and its context. The germline CDR1 and CDR2 sequences are KGHSH and LQKENI. The CDR3 extends over 13 amino acids. V trimming: 6 bases; J trimming: 5 bases; junction bases outside the gene matches: 4. This record comes from a study of T cell repertoires in cytomegalovirus infection. MiXCR, run by TCRdb on the reads, gives a single entry per CDR3 protein. The repertoire includes about 310,000 distinct CDR3 sequences, roughly 16% of them detected once, and more than 10% sits in the top ten. What was sequenced was PBMCs. The chain carries TRBV18 and TRBJ2-1; 7 bases map to TRBD1. This TCR came from a human donor in good health (CMV status not recorded). Some clones in this sample may be carry-over from other donors' samples. CDR3 residues: CASSPGTDNEQFF. Here the CDR3 DNA reads TGTGCCAGCTCGCCTGGGACAGACAATGAGCAGTTCTTC.